The T cell receptor beta chain described here comes from a study of low-dose radiotherapy and immunotherapy resistance in tumors. Study-wide background: Over 26 weeks, cohort 2 got 1 Gy every two weeks, reaching 13 Gy.

TRAV and TRBV primers primed cDNA for both TCRalpha and TCRbeta. A constant-region primer paired with the V-primer adapter amplified TCRs over approximately 18 PCR cycles. TCRdb redid the calling of the reads with MiXCR, one entry per CDR3 protein. The sample contains about 30,000 distinct CDR3 sequences, around 47% of which appear only once. Time point of the sample: after trial treatment. Treatment meaning: LDRT plus nivolumab, ipilimumab, low-dose cyclophosphamide and aspirin (RACIN trial). The treatment that donors received included nivolumab, ipilimumab, aspirin, low-dose cyclophosphamide and low-dose radiotherapy. Eligibility criteria specified advanced solid malignancies devoid of tumor-infiltrating lymphocytes. V was pared by 2 bases and J by 7 bases, with 14 bases between. There are 14 residues in the CDR3. Germline assignment: CDR1 MNHEY and CDR2 SVGAGI.

J is TRBJ1-2 and V is TRBV6-5; D is perhaps TRBD1 (6 bases). This TCR came from a male donor with gallbladder cancer. This sample comprised PBMCs, obtained after low-dose radiotherapy plus immunotherapy. The CDR3 spells CASSYRSGGLGYTF. The DNA of the CDR3 is TGTGCCAGCAGTTACCGGTCTGGGGGCCTTGGCTACACCTTC.